Shown below are 27 T cell receptor beta chains from a single sample sequenced in a study of cytomegalovirus exposure and HLA in healthy donors. This PCR relied on a set of 60 Vbeta primers and 13 Jbeta primers. TCRdb keeps only in-frame clones here, not all; method: immunoSEQ multiplex PCR. This sample yields approximately 100,000 clones, of which 84% are seen a single time; 1.2% belongs to the top ten. The material sequenced was PBMCs. Source of these receptors: a woman aged 18-30 years in good health and CMV-seronegative.

This chain joins TRBV27 and TRBJ1-2; the D gene is possibly TRBD1 (6 bases). Deletions cut 2 bases from V and 8 bases from J, with 12 bases between. This CDR3 has 13 residues. Germline values: CDR1 MNHEY, CDR2 SMNVEV (reference sequence). CDR3 sequence: CASSLGLGTGYTF. Written as DNA, the CDR3 is TGTGCCAGCAGTTTAGGTCTGGGGACAGGCTACACCTTC.

This rearrangement joins TRBV6-5 to TRBJ2-7; 7 bases are shared with TRBD1. The CDR3 sequence is 16 residues long. Germline CDR1 reads MNHEY; CDR2 reads SVGAGI. Germline trimming cut 0 bases from V and 1 base from J; bases unmatched to any gene: 6. DNA of the CDR3: TGTGCCAGCAGTTACTCCAGGGACAGACTTTCCTACGAGCAGTACTTC. Protein product: CASSYSRDRLSYEQYF.

The CDR3 protein is CASSSRTGIGGGELFF. Written as DNA, the CDR3 is TGTGCCAGCAGTTCCAGGACAGGGATTGGTGGCGGGGAGCTGTTTTTT. The chain combines TRBV6-5 with TRBJ2-2; 8 bases line up with TRBD1. V lost 4 bases to trimming and J lost 7 bases; unmatched junction nucleotides: 11. The germline V gene encodes CDR1 MNHEY and CDR2 SVGAGI. The CDR3 runs 16 residues.

CDR3 region: CASSQSGGRYNEKLFF. In DNA, the CDR3 is TGCGCCAGCAGCCAATCGGGGGGACGATATAATGAAAAACTGTTTTTT. The chain recombines TRBV4-3 with TRBJ1-4; tentatively, D is TRBD1 (5 bases). Germline CDR1 LGHNA, CDR2 YSLEER. CDR3 length: 16 residues. V was trimmed by 2 bases and J by 4 bases, leaving 14 bases between them.

V gene TRBV7-9 combines with J gene TRBJ2-5; TRBD2 aligns across 13 bases. The DNA end favors TRBJ2-7, so the J call may be wrong. Germline values: CDR1 SEHNR, CDR2 FQNEAQ (reference sequence). CDR3 length equals 14 residues. The CDR3 region is CASSSGLAGNEQYF. The CDR3 DNA follows: TGTGCCAGCAGCTCGGGACTAGCGGGAAACGAGCAGTACTTC.

The chain combines TRBV5-1 with TRBJ2-1, with unresolved D. V dropped 0 bases and J dropped 8 bases, with 6 bases sitting between them. The CDR3 sequence is 12 residues long. The germline V gene encodes CDR1 SGHRS and CDR2 YFSETQ. CDR3 coding DNA: TGCGCCAGCAGCTTGGCAGGTCATGAGCAGTTCTTC. Translated: CASSLAGHEQFF.

The chain is built from TRBV4-2 and TRBJ1-1; TRBD1 matches 7 bases. The J segment lost 4 bases and the V segment lost 8 bases, leaving 7 bases of the junction unmatched. The germline V gene encodes CDR1 LGHNA and CDR2 YNFKEQ. This CDR3 is built from 13 residues. The CDR3 protein is CASRIPGGTEAFF. In nucleotides, the CDR3 is TGTGCCAGCCGAATCCCAGGGGGCACTGAAGCTTTCTTT.

The chain joins TRBV28 to TRBJ1-1, with TRBD1 matching 8 bases. CDR1 is MDHEN and CDR2 is SYDVKM in the germline V gene. V trimming: 6 bases; J trimming: 1 base; junction bases outside the gene matches: 4. The CDR3 consists of 14 residues. CDR3 residues: CASRDREGNTEAFF. CDR3 bases: TGTGCCAGCAGGGACAGGGAAGGGAACACTGAAGCTTTCTTT.

The rearrangement uses TRBV10-3 and TRBJ2-5, with 9 nucleotides matching TRBD2. CDR1 and CDR2 (germline): ENHRY, SYGVKD. J gave up 2 bases and V 3 bases, and 10 bases lay outside the gene matches. This CDR3 is built from 17 residues. The CDR3, as DNA: TGTGCCATCAGTGATCTATCTAAGCGGGGGGCACAAGAGACCCAGTACTTC. Its translation: CAISDLSKRGAQETQYF.

In this sample, this clone turned up a few times. The chain recombines TRBV4-1 with TRBJ1-6; TRBD1 aligns across 7 bases. This CDR3 contains 17 residues. Germline trimming cut 1 base from V and 9 bases from J; bases unmatched to any gene: 12. CDR1 and CDR2 from the germline V gene are MGHRA and YSYEKL. CDR3 sequence: CASSQASYRGGGSPLHF. The DNA of the CDR3 is TGCGCCAGCAGCCAAGCGAGTTACAGGGGAGGTGGTTCACCCCTCCACTTT.

This clone was counted a few times. The rearrangement uses TRBV7-9 and TRBJ2-7, with 7 bases that match TRBD1. CDR3 size: 12 residues. Per the germline V gene, CDR1 is SEHNR and CDR2 is FQNEAQ (reference sequence). Trimming removed 5 bases from V and 7 bases from J; junction bases left unmatched: 5. The DNA of the CDR3 is TGTGCCAGCAGCCCAGGGACAGTAGAGCAGTACTTC. Its translation is CASSPGTVEQYF. Based on the CDR3 plus reference TRBV7-9 and TRBJ2-7, the full variable domain is DTGVSQNPRHKITKRGQNVTFRCDPISEHNRLYWYRQTLGQGPEFLTYFQNEAQLEKSRLLSDRFSAERPKGSFSTLEIQRTEQGDSAMYLCASSPGTVEQYFGPGTRLTVT.

The chain recombines TRBV7-2 with TRBJ2-1; 10 bases are a match to TRBD2. The V gene end was trimmed by 5 bases and the J gene end by 4 bases; junction bases not matched to a gene: 5. CDR1 is SGHTA, CDR2 FQGNSA, per germline. This CDR3 comprises 15 residues. The CDR3 sequence: CASSISSGGYNEQFF. The DNA for the CDR3 is TGTGCCAGCAGCATTTCTAGCGGGGGATACAATGAGCAGTTCTTC.

This clone was counted a few times. V gene TRBV4-3 combines with J gene TRBJ1-1; D remains ambiguous. This CDR3 region has 14 residues. Looked up from germline, CDR1 is LGHNA and CDR2 is YSLEER. The V and J ends lost 1 base and 7 bases respectively, with 13 bases between them. The CDR3 nucleotides are TGCGCCAGCAGCCAAGTTCCGACCCGGGGTGAAGCTTTCTTT. It yields the protein CASSQVPTRGEAFF.

The rearrangement joins TRBV4-3 to TRBJ1-1; TRBD1 might be the D (5 bases). Germline V CDR1 and CDR2: LGHNA, YSLEER. The V end lost 3 bases, the J end lost 4 bases, and 15 bases lay between the germline ends. The CDR3 sequence is 15 residues long. CDR3: CASSHNRGSGTEAFF. The CDR3 DNA is TGCGCCAGCAGCCACAATAGGGGTAGCGGCACTGAAGCTTTCTTT.

V is TRBV5-6 and J is TRBJ2-7, with D possibly being TRBD1 (6 bases). This CDR3 has 14 residues. V was clipped by 7 bases and J by 2 bases, with 16 bases between them. CDR1 and CDR2 from the germline V gene are SGHDT and YYEEEE. DNA of the CDR3: TGTGCCAGCCGGAACAGGGCCCGCACCTACGAGCAGTACTTC. The encoded protein is CASRNRARTYEQYF.

This sequence joins TRBV15 and TRBJ1-2, with TRBD1 identical over 8 bases. There are 16 residues in the CDR3. V dropped 5 bases and J dropped 1; count of bases not matched to a gene: 9. Germline V gene lookup returns CDR1 LNHNV and CDR2 YYDKDF (reference sequence). In DNA form, the CDR3 reads TGTGCCACCAGCCCCCGACAGGGGAGTCTTAACTATGGCTACACCTTC. Amino acids: CATSPRQGSLNYGYTF.

The chain recombines TRBV19 with TRBJ2-1, with TRBD2 matching over 14 bases. Unmatched junction bases numbered 10, after V lost 5 bases and J lost 10 bases. The V gene's germline CDR1 is LNHDA and CDR2 SQIVND (reference sequence). CDR3 length equals 16 residues. In DNA, the CDR3 is TGTGCCAGTAGTCTTCGACTAGCGGGAGGGCCATCCGAGCAGTTCTTC. This codes for CASSLRLAGGPSEQFF.

The chain employs TRBV7-6 and TRBJ2-5; unclear D gene. Trimming took 1 base from V and 5 from J, leaving 5 bases between them. CDR1 SGHVS and CDR2 FNYEAQ come from the germline V gene. This CDR3 comprises 12 residues. The CDR3 region has the DNA TGTGCCAGCAGCTTAGTTGAGGAGACCCAGTACTTC. Protein sequence: CASSLVEETQYF.

This clone has a single count. J is TRBJ2-7 and V is TRBV7-2; possibly TRBD1 for D (5 bases). CDR1 is SGHTA, CDR2 FQGNSA, per germline. The V end lost 5 bases, the J end lost 7 bases, and 15 bases lay between the germline ends. The CDR3 is made up of 13 amino acids. The CDR3 here is CASSPLGRTEQYF. As DNA, the CDR3 is TGTGCCAGCAGCCCCTTAGGGCGGACAGAGCAGTACTTC.

CDR3 coding DNA: TGTGCCAGTACAGGGGCCCTCAAAAACATTCAGTACTTC. Translation gives CASTGALKNIQYF. This chain uses TRBV6-6 with TRBJ2-4; 7 bases fit TRBD1. The CDR3 loop spans 13 amino acids. J lost 3 bases, V lost 9 bases, and 5 bases had no gene match. In germline, CDR1 is MNHNY, CDR2 SVGAGI (reference sequence).

This chain uses TRBV30 with TRBJ1-4, with D possibly matching TRBD1 (6 bases). CDR1 is GTSNPN and CDR2 is SVGIG in the germline V gene (reference sequence). CDR3 size: 15 residues. V dropped 3 bases and J dropped 8 bases, with 19 bases sitting between them. The CDR3 DNA follows: TGTGCCTGGAGCCTGAGGGGGGGCATGGGGGAAAAACTGTTTTTT. Translating gives CAWSLRGGMGEKLFF.

The chain couples TRBV27 to TRBJ2-5; 8 bases line up with TRBD1. The J call may not be correct, given that the DNA end is closer to TRBJ2-7. CDR1 is MNHEY and CDR2 is SMNVEV in the germline V gene (reference sequence). This CDR3 is built from 13 residues. The CDR3 DNA reads TGTGCCAGCAGACCCGGGACAGGCTACGAGCAGTACTTC. This encodes CASRPGTGYEQYF.

Comment on this clone: This CDR3 is also generated by other DNA sequences in the sample. This chain uses TRBV30 with TRBJ2-3; D perhaps matches TRBD2 (6 bases). V lost 0 bases, J lost 0 bases, and 10 bases lay in between. CDR3 size: 15 residues. Germline loops: CDR1 GTSNPN, CDR2 SVGIG (reference sequence). The CDR3, as DNA: TGTGCCTGGAGTGTTGGTAGCGGAAGCACAGATACGCAGTATTTT. Translating gives CAWSVGSGSTDTQYF.

This clone was seen repeatedly, ten times or more. The chain couples TRBV4-3 to TRBJ2-1; 8 bases are a match to TRBD1. The junction had 8 bases not matched to a gene; V was cut back by 0 bases and J by 4 bases. Germline values: CDR1 LGHNA, CDR2 YSLEER. The CDR3 spans 17 residues. The CDR3 loop reads CASSQDSGGAVYNEQFF. CDR3 nucleotide sequence: TGCGCCAGCAGCCAAGATTCAGGGGGCGCGGTTTACAATGAGCAGTTCTTC.

The gene calls are TRBV5-5 and TRBJ2-5; 7 bases agree with TRBD1. In germline, CDR1 is SGHKS, CDR2 YYEKEE (reference sequence). The CDR3 length is 15 residues. Trimming took 3 bases from V and 2 from J; bases not matched to a gene: 7. In DNA form, the CDR3 reads TGTGCCAGCAGCTACGGGACAGCCACACAAGAGACCCAGTACTTC. This codes for CASSYGTATQETQYF.

This clone was observed once. V usage is TRBV6-1 and J usage is TRBJ2-7; D might be TRBD2 (6 bases). Germline assignment: CDR1 MNHNS and CDR2 SASEGT. V was cut by 7 bases and J by 5 bases, with 18 bases left in between. The CDR3 is 14 amino acids. The CDR3 here is CASTPPGGSDEQYF. CDR3 nucleotide sequence: TGTGCCAGCACCCCCCCTGGGGGGTCGGACGAGCAGTACTTC.

The chain combines TRBV12-2 with TRBJ2-3; TRBD2, the table's D call, lacks a check against the DNA. TRBV12-2 is a listed pseudogene. CDR3 length: 13 residues. CDR3 in amino acids: CASRGTSGHTQYF. The CDR3 coding sequence is TGTGCAAGTCGCGGGACTAGCGGCCATACGCAGTATTTT.